This TCR beta chain was sequenced during a study of T cells after yellow fever vaccination. The CDR3 is made up of 15 amino acids. With 6 bases removed from V and 2 bases from J, the gap between germline ends came to 13 bases. A single record per CDR3 protein comes from TCRdb applying MiXCR to the 5' RACE reads. The data contain roughly 500,000 distinct CDR3 sequences, over 15% of them singletons. The sequence was collected from a man aged 30-40 years who received the YFV17D yellow fever vaccine. The material was PBMCs, obtained 15 days after the yellow fever booster vaccination. The rearrangement links TRBV12-3 or TRBV12-4 to TRBJ2-2, with D maybe TRBD2 (6 bases). The CDR3 region is CASSRLSGNTGELFF. DNA of the CDR3: TGTGCCAGCAGCCGCCTTAGCGGAAACACCGGGGAGCTGTTTTTT.